This TCR beta chain was profiled in a study of radiotherapy plus CTLA-4 blockade in lung cancer. Study-level information: The study recorded objective responses in around 18% of patients and disease control in 25% to 35%.

Those with chemo-refractory metastatic non-small-cell lung cancer were treated with focal radiation combined with CTLA-4 blockade using ipilimumab. Overall study findings and caveats: TCR clones of tumor origin grew in blood after radiotherapy plus ipilimumab.

Assay used: immunoSEQ multiplex PCR; TCRdb lists only in-frame clones, some missing. The sample includes tens of thousands of clones, around 80% of them seen just once. As for this clone: What it binds is unknown.

The sequenced sample was peripheral blood, obtained from a patient treated with radiotherapy plus ipilimumab. The TCR comes from a human donor with non-small cell lung cancer who had a partial response to radiotherapy plus ipilimumab.

The CDR3 protein is CASSEGDSGLEQYF. CDR3 in DNA: TGTGCCAGCAGTGAAGGGGACTCGGGACTCGAGCAGTACTTC. V and J are TRBV6-1 and TRBJ2-7, with D perhaps matching TRBD2 (6 bases). V was pared by 1 base and J by 6 bases, with 13 bases between. The CDR3 length is 14 residues. Germline V gene sequence: CDR1 MNHNS, CDR2 SASEGT.